This TCR beta chain was recovered during a study of blood T cell repertoires in COVID-19. About the research overall: The samples span acute and convalescent COVID-19 from the United States, Italy and Spain. T cells, B-cell-depleted T cells, or PBMCs supplied cDNA or gDNA.

In the original workflow: How many nucleated cells were present was estimated from reference gene primer amplification. Assay: immunoSEQ multiplex PCR; the TCRdb copy retains only in-frame clones and omits some. V, J and clone size are those of that table, while D and trimming were read from the DNA. The sample lists about 66,000 clones, around three quarters occurring once. The CDR3 is 16 amino acids. Per germline, CDR1 SGHTA and CDR2 FQGTGA. Trimming cost V 1 base and J 0 bases, with 7 bases left between them. V gene TRBV7-3 combines with J gene TRBJ2-6; possibly TRBD1 for D (6 bases). This sequence was found in a human donor in a cohort sampled during active COVID-19. The sample comprised peripheral blood. CDR3 sequence reads: CASSLSRGSGANVLTF. In DNA, the CDR3 is TGTGCCAGCAGCTTAAGCAGGGGCTCTGGGGCCAACGTCCTGACTTTC.